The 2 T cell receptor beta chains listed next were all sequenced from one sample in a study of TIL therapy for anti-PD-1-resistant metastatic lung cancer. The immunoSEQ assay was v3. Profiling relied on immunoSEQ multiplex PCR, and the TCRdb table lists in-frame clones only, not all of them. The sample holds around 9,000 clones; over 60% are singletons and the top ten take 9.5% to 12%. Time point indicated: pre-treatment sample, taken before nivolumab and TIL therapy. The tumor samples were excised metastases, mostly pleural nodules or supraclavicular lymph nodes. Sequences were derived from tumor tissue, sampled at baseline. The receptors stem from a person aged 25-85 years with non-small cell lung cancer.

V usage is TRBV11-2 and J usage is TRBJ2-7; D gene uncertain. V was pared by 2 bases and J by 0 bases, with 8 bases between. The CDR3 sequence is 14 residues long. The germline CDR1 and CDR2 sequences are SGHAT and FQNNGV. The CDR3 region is CASSLYGSSYEQYF. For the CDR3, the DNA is TGTGCCAGCAGCTTATACGGCAGCTCCTACGAGCAGTACTTC.

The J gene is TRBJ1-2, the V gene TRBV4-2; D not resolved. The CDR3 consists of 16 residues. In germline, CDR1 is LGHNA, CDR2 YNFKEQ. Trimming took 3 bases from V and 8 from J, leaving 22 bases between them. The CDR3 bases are TGTGCCAGCAGCCAGAAAGCTACGGGCCCCTTGTTGGGCTACACCTTC. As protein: CASSQKATGPLLGYTF.